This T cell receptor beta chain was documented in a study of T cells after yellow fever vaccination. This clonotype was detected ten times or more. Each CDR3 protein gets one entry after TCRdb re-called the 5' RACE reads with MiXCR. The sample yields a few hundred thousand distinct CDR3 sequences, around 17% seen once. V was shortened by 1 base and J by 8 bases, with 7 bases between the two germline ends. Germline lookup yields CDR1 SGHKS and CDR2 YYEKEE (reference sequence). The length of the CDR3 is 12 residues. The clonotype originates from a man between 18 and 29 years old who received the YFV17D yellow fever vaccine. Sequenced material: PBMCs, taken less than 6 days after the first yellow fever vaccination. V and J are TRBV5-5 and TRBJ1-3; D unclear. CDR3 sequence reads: CASSLQVDTIYF. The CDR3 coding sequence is TGTGCCAGCAGCTTGCAGGTTGACACCATATATTTT.